The 3 T cell receptor beta chains in this list originate from one sample, sequenced in a study of blood T cell repertoires in COVID-19. Sequencing used immunoSEQ multiplex PCR; TCRdb keeps in-frame clones, though not all of them. The sample contains roughly 170,000 clones, less than 85% of which appear only once. Sequencing input: PBMCs or T cells enriched from blood (not recorded which). Receptors were obtained from a man aged 50 to 59 who had recovered from COVID-19.

In DNA form, the CDR3 reads TGCAGCGCACGAGCGGGGGGCACAGATACGCAGTATTTT. Translating gives CSARAGGTDTQYF. The chain employs TRBV29-1 and TRBJ2-3; 8 bases match TRBD2. The length of the CDR3 is 13 residues. V trimming: 7 bases; J trimming: 1 base; junction bases outside the gene matches: 4. CDR1 and CDR2 from the germline V gene are SQVTM and ANQGSEA.

This clone came up once. V gene TRBV19 combines with J gene TRBJ2-2, with 9 bases identical to TRBD2. CDR1 LNHDA and CDR2 SQIVND come from the germline V gene (reference sequence). The CDR3 contains 17 residues. V was clipped by 3 bases and J by 5 bases; unmatched bases: 10. Here the CDR3 reads CASSIFAGGPRTGELFF. The CDR3 DNA reads TGTGCCAGTAGTATCTTTGCGGGGGGGCCGCGGACCGGGGAGCTGTTTTTT.

J is TRBJ2-2 and V is TRBV5-1; possibly TRBD2 for D (5 bases). The CDR3 consists of 16 residues. The germline V gene encodes CDR1 SGHRS and CDR2 YFSETQ. The V end was cut by 0 bases, the J end by 2 bases, with 11 bases between. The DNA of the CDR3 is TGCGCCAGCAGCTTGGATTGGACTGTAAACACCGGGGAGCTGTTTTTT. As protein: CASSLDWTVNTGELFF.